What follows are 17 T cell receptor beta chains derived from one specimen sequenced in a study of CD8+ T cells in alopecia areata. cDNA serving as the sequencing template came from extracted, reverse transcribed RNA. Using immunoSEQ multiplex PCR, the repertoire was profiled, and TCRdb retains in-frame clones only, with some absent. The sample carries some 130,000 clones, around 49% recorded once. This specimen consisted of CD8+ T cells sorted from blood, obtained at week 0. The source of these receptors is a human donor with alopecia areata.

This rearrangement joins TRBV30 to TRBJ2-2; possibly TRBD2 for D (6 bases). CDR1 is GTSNPN and CDR2 is SVGIG in the germline V gene (reference sequence). There are 13 residues in the CDR3. The V and J ends lost 3 bases and 1 base respectively, with 6 bases between them. CDR3 coding DNA: TGTGCCTGGAGCGGGAGGAACACCGGGGAGCTGTTTTTT. Translating gives CAWSGRNTGELFF. The variable domain in full, with the rest retrieved from reference TRBV30 and TRBJ2-2, is SQTIHQWPATLVQPVGSPLSLECTVEGTSNPNLYWYRQAAGRGLQLLFYSVGIGQISSEVPQNLSASRPQDRQFILSSKKLLLSDSGFYLCAWSGRNTGELFFGEGSRLTVL.

The chain joins TRBV27 to TRBJ1-6; TRBD1 matches at 9 bases. Germline CDR1 and CDR2: MNHEY and SMNVEV (reference sequence). The V and J ends lost 6 bases and 9 bases, in that order; junction bases with no gene match: 6. The CDR3 extends over 14 amino acids. The CDR3 DNA is TGTGCCAGCAGCCCGACAGGGGGGGCTTCACCCCTCCACTTT. Protein sequence: CASSPTGGASPLHF.

J is TRBJ2-7 and V is TRBV4-3; 9 positions agree with TRBD1. CDR3 length: 16 residues. Germline assignment: CDR1 LGHNA and CDR2 YSLEER. The trim removed 3 bases at V and 6 bases at J, leaving 12 bases unmatched. The CDR3 bases are TGCGCCAGCAGCCAGGACCCCGGGACAGGGATAGGCGAGCAGTACTTC. Amino acid sequence: CASSQDPGTGIGEQYF.

This clone has a handful of counts. The chain couples TRBV7-9 to TRBJ2-1, with D perhaps matching TRBD2 (6 bases). Per germline, CDR1 SEHNR and CDR2 FQNEAQ (reference sequence). The CDR3 totals 15 residues. V shed 5 bases and J shed 4 bases, with 15 bases lying between them. The chain's CDR3 is CASSPRRGGYNEQFF. The DNA of the CDR3 is TGTGCCAGCAGCCCACGGCGTGGAGGGTACAATGAGCAGTTCTTC.

This clone was counted only a few times. The chain recombines TRBV30 with TRBJ1-5; D gene unclear. The germline CDR1 and CDR2 sequences are GTSNPN and SVGIG (reference sequence). This CDR3 spans 12 amino acids. The V and J ends lost 1 base and 7 bases respectively, with 8 bases between them. The CDR3 DNA follows: TGTGCCTGGAGTGCAGAGGGACAGCCCCAGCATTTT. Translation gives CAWSAEGQPQHF.

The genes are TRBV30 and TRBJ1-1, with a weak D call TRBD1 (6 bases). Germline loops: CDR1 GTSNPN, CDR2 SVGIG (reference sequence). CDR3 length: 12 residues. Trimming shortened V by 4 bases and J by 6 bases, and 12 bases separated the two germline ends. CDR3 nucleotide sequence: TGTGCCTGGACAGCAGGGGAGGCTGAAGCTTTCTTT. Protein sequence: CAWTAGEAEAFF. Full variable domain (rest looked up from reference TRBV30 and TRBJ1-1): SQTIHQWPATLVQPVGSPLSLECTVEGTSNPNLYWYRQAAGRGLQLLFYSVGIGQISSEVPQNLSASRPQDRQFILSSKKLLLSDSGFYLCAWTAGEAEAFFGQGTRLTVV.

This clone was counted a few times. The chain has TRBV4-1 and TRBJ1-5; TRBD1 might be the D (5 bases). This CDR3 region has 14 residues. V was clipped by 4 bases and J by 3 bases, with 10 bases between them. CDR1 is MGHRA, CDR2 YSYEKL, per germline. Written as DNA, the CDR3 is TGCGCCAGCAGCCCCCGACAGAACAATCAGCCCCAGCATTTT. As protein: CASSPRQNNQPQHF.

The chain employs TRBV27 and TRBJ2-3, with 12 bases fitting TRBD1. The CDR3 sequence is 16 residues long. The V segment lost 4 bases and the J segment 6 bases; nucleotides outside the gene matches: 8. Germline V CDR1 and CDR2: MNHEY, SMNVEV (reference sequence). CDR3: CASSSPPGQGADTQYF. The CDR3 coding sequence is TGTGCCAGCAGTTCCCCTCCGGGACAGGGGGCTGATACGCAGTATTTT.

This clone was counted between two and nine times. CDR3 sequence: CSVVTDLSSYNEQFF. CDR3 bases: TGCAGCGTTGTAACGGATCTGAGCTCCTACAATGAGCAGTTCTTC. The V gene is TRBV29-1, the J gene TRBJ2-1, with no clear D. The germline V and J ends were trimmed by 4 bases and 0 bases, with 13 bases remaining between them. CDR1 is SQVTM and CDR2 is ANQGSEA in the germline V gene. The CDR3 is 15 amino acids.

In this sample, this clone turned up a few times. The chain has TRBV27 and TRBJ1-6, with 9 bases identical to TRBD1. The CDR3 is made up of 15 amino acids. CDR1 and CDR2 (germline): MNHEY, SMNVEV (reference sequence). Trimming cost V 3 bases and J 10 bases; bases outside gene matches: 7. CDR3 protein: CASSFNRGPSSPLHF. In DNA, the CDR3 is TGTGCCAGCAGTTTCAACAGGGGGCCGAGCTCACCCCTCCACTTT.

This chain links TRBV27 with TRBJ2-1; D may be TRBD1 (6 bases). The germline V gene encodes CDR1 MNHEY and CDR2 SMNVEV (reference sequence). The CDR3 is 13 residues long. V lost 8 bases to trimming and J lost 3 bases, with 11 bases between them. Written as DNA, the CDR3 is TGTGCCAGCGGCGGACAGAGCTACAATGAGCAGTTCTTC. It codes for CASGGQSYNEQFF.

This chain uses TRBV19 with TRBJ1-2, with D possibly TRBD1 on 5 matching bases. The CDR3 length is 17 residues. V lost 5 bases and J 5 bases, leaving 24 bases between the germline ends. Germline V gene data show CDR1 as LNHDA and CDR2 as SQIVND (reference sequence). Here the CDR3 reads CASSDSDYPEAFYGYTF. CDR3 DNA sequence: TGTGCCAGTAGTGACAGCGATTATCCCGAAGCTTTTTATGGCTACACCTTC.

This clone turned up a few times. The V call is TRBV5-1, the J call TRBJ1-1, with 9 bases that match TRBD1. The CDR3 is 13 residues long. From germline, CDR1 is SGHRS and CDR2 YFSETQ. Trimming took 4 bases from V and 5 from J; bases not matched to a gene: 3. The CDR3 region is CASSTGQGTEAFF. The CDR3 DNA sequence: TGCGCCAGCAGCACCGGACAGGGGACTGAAGCTTTCTTT.

CDR3 DNA sequence: TGTGCCTGGAGTGTATCGGGCGACAATGAGCAGTTCTTC. Encoded protein: CAWSVSGDNEQFF. The chain carries TRBV30 and TRBJ2-1; D gene unclear. This CDR3 has 13 amino acids. Deletions cut 0 bases from V and 5 bases from J, with 8 bases between. Germline loops: CDR1 GTSNPN, CDR2 SVGIG (reference sequence). Full variable domain (remainder filled in from reference TRBV30 and TRBJ2-1): SQTIHQWPATLVQPVGSPLSLECTVEGTSNPNLYWYRQAAGRGLQLLFYSVGIGQISSEVPQNLSASRPQDRQFILSSKKLLLSDSGFYLCAWSVSGDNEQFFGPGTRLTVL.

This sequence joins TRBV29-1 and TRBJ2-1; D is perhaps TRBD1 (6 bases). V was cut by 4 bases and J by 5 bases, with 6 bases left in between. This CDR3 is built from 11 residues. CDR1 is SQVTM and CDR2 is ANQGSEA in the germline V gene. The CDR3 region is CSVGGHNEQFF. DNA of the CDR3: TGCAGCGTTGGGGGGCACAATGAGCAGTTCTTC.

This clone ranks as medium-sized. The chain is built from TRBV4-2 and TRBJ2-3, with 9 bases fitting TRBD2. The germline V gene has CDR1 LGHNA and CDR2 YNFKEQ. The junction had 6 bases not matched to a gene; V was cut back by 0 bases and J by 2 bases. This CDR3 is built from 17 residues. CDR3 DNA sequence: TGTGCCAGCAGCCAAGATCTGGGCGGGGGGGCCACAGATACGCAGTATTTT. Protein sequence: CASSQDLGGGATDTQYF.

There are a few counts of this clone. The same CDR3 arises from other DNA sequences in this sample as well. The rearrangement uses TRBV19 and TRBJ2-7; 7 positions agree with TRBD1. This CDR3 has 14 amino acids. V shed 10 bases and J 0 bases; nucleotides not matched to a gene: 9. Germline V gives CDR1 LNHDA, CDR2 SQIVND (reference sequence). The CDR3 loop is CATQGTASSYEQYF. The CDR3 DNA reads TGTGCCACCCAGGGGACAGCTAGCTCCTACGAGCAGTACTTC.